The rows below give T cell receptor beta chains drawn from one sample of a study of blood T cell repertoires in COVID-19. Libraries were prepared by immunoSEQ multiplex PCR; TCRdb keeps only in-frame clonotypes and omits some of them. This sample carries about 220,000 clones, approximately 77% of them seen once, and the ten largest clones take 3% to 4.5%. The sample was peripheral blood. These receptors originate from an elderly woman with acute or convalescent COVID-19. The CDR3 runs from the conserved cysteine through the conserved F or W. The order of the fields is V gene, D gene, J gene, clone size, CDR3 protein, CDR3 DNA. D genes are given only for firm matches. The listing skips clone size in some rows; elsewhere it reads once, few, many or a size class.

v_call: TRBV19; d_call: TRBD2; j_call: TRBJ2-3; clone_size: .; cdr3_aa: CASSPRGGNTQYF; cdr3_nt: TGTGCCAGTAGTCCCCGGGGGGGCAATACGCAGTATTTT
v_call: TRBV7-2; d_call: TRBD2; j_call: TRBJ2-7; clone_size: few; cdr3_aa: CASTQPESGGYEQYF; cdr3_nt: TGTGCCAGCACCCAACCCGAGAGCGGGGGGTACGAGCAGTACTTC
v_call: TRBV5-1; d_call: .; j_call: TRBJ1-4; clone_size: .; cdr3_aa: CASSFTGTEKLFF; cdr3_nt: TGCGCCAGCAGCTTCACCGGGACAGAAAAACTGTTTTTT
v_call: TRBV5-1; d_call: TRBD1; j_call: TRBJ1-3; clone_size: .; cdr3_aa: CASSLDGQGAAGNTIYF; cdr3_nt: TGCGCCAGCAGCTTGGACGGGCAGGGGGCAGCTGGAAACACCATATATTTT
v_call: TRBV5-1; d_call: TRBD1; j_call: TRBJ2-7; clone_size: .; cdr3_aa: CASSSGQGRTYEQYF; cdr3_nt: TGCGCCAGCAGCTCAGGACAGGGACGAACCTACGAGCAGTACTTC
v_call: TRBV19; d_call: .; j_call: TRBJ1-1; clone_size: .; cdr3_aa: CASSIMEGNEAFF; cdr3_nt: TGTGCCAGTAGTATCATGGAGGGAAACGAAGCTTTCTTT
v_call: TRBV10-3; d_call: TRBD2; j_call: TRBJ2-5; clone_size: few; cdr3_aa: CAISEERGGWETQYF; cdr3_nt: TGTGCCATCAGTGAGGAGCGGGGGGGCTGGGAGACCCAGTACTTC
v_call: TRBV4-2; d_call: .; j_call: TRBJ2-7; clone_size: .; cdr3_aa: CASSQGASSYEQYF; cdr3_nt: TGTGCCAGCAGCCAAGGAGCAAGCTCCTACGAGCAGTACTTC
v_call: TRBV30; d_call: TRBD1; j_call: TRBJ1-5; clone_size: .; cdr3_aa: CAWSGQGDQPQHF; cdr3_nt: TGTGCCTGGAGTGGACAGGGAGATCAGCCCCAGCATTTT
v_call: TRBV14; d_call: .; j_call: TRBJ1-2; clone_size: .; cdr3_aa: CASSRTGYYGYTF; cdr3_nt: TGTGCCAGCAGCCGCACAGGGTACTATGGCTACACCTTC
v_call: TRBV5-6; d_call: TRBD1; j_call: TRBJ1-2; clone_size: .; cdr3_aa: CASSAGTGGPLGYTF; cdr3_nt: TGTGCCAGCAGCGCCGGGACAGGGGGTCCTCTTGGCTACACCTTC
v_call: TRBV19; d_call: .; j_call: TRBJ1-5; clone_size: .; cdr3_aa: CASSPRQHSNQPQHF; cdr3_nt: TGTGCCAGTAGTCCCCGACAGCATAGCAATCAGCCCCAGCATTTT
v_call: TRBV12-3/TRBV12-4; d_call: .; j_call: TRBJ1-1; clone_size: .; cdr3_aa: CASSLGEVTEAFF; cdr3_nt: TGTGCCAGCAGTTTAGGGGAGGTGACTGAAGCTTTCTTT
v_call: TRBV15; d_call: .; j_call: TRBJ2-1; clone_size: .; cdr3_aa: CATSREGGAYNEQFF; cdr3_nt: TGTGCCACCAGCAGAGAGGGGGGGGCTTACAATGAGCAGTTCTTC
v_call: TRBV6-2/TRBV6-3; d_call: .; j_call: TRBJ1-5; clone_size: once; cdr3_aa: CASSYSGGYSNQPQHF; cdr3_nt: TGTGCCAGCAGTTACTCGGGGGGATATAGCAATCAGCCCCAGCATTTT
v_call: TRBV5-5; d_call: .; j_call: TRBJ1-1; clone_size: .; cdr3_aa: CASSLVQGMNTEAFF; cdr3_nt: TGTGCCAGCAGCTTGGTTCAGGGGATGAACACTGAAGCTTTCTTT
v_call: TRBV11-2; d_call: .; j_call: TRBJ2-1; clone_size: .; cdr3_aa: CASSLSGLNEQFF; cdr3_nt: TGTGCCAGCAGCTTATCAGGCCTCAATGAGCAGTTCTTC
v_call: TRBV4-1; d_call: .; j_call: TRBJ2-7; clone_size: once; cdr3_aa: CASSQVDESHRTASYEQYF; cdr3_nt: TGCGCCAGCAGCCAAGTAGACGAGTCCCATCGGACAGCTTCCTACGAGCAGTACTTC
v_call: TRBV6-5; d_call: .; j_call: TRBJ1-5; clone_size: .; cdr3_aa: CASRPTGVNQPQHF; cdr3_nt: TGTGCCAGCAGGCCGACAGGAGTCAATCAGCCCCAGCATTTT
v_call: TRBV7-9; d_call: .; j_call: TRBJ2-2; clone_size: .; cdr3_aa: CASSLGLGTGTGELFF; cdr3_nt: TGTGCCAGCAGCTTAGGTCTAGGAACTGGAACCGGGGAGCTGTTTTTT
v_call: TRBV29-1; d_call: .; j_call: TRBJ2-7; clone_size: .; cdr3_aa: CSPIQRTGRASEQYF; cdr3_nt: TGCAGCCCGATCCAACGAACGGGGAGAGCGAGCGAGCAGTACTTC
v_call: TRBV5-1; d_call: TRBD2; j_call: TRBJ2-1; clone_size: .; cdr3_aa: CASSLSGLAGGQNEQFF; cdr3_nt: TGCGCCAGCAGCTTGTCAGGACTAGCGGGGGGGCAAAATGAGCAGTTCTTC
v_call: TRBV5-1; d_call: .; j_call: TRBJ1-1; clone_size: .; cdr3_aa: CASSLEPRTEAFF; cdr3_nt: TGCGCCAGCAGCTTGGAACCCCGGACTGAAGCTTTCTTT
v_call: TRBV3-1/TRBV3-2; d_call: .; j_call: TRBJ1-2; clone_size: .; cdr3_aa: CASTRQAVVYGYTF; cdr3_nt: TGTGCCAGCACACGACAGGCCGTAGTCTATGGCTACACCTTC
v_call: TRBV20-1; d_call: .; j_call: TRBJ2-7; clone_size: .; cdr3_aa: CSASGAYEQYF; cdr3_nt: TGCAGTGCTAGCGGGGCCTACGAGCAGTACTTC
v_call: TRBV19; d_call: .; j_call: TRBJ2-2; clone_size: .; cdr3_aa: CASSNPGYTGELFF; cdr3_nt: TGTGCCAGTAGTAACCCCGGTTACACCGGGGAGCTGTTTTTT
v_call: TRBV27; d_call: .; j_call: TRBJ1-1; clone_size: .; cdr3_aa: CASSTKRSTEAFF; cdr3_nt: TGTGCCAGCAGTACAAAGAGGAGCACTGAAGCTTTCTTT
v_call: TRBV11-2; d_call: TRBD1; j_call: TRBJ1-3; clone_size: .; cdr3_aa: CASSLNGQGTGNTIYF; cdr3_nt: TGTGCCAGCAGCTTAAACGGACAGGGGACTGGAAACACCATATATTTT
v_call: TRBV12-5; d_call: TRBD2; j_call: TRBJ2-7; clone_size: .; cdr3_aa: CASGPGTSGATEQYF; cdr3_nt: TGTGCTAGTGGCCCCGGGACTAGCGGGGCGACGGAGCAGTACTTC
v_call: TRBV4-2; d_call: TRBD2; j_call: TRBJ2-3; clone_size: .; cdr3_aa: CASSHQLQRGGTDTQYF; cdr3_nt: TGTGCCAGCAGCCACCAGCTCCAGCGGGGGGGGACAGATACGCAGTATTTT
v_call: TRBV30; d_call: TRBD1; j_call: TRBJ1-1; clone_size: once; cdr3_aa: CAWSSDRGTEAFF; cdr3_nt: TGTGCCTGGAGTTCGGACAGGGGCACTGAAGCTTTCTTT
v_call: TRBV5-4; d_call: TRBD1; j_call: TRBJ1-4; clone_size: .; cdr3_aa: CASSLQGYNEKLFF; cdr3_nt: TGTGCCAGCAGCCTACAGGGGTACAATGAAAAACTGTTTTTT
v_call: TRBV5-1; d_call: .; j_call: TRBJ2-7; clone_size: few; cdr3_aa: CASSLAGAGYEQYF; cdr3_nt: TGCGCCAGCAGCTTGGCAGGGGCCGGGTACGAGCAGTACTTC
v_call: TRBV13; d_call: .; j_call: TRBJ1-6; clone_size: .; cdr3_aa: CASSLGGDRRFLSPLHF; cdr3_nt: TGTGCCAGCAGCTTAGGGGGTGACAGGCGATTTTTGTCACCCCTCCACTTT
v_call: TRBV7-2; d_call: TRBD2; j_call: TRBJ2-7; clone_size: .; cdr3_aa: CASSLAILAGAYEQYF; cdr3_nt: TGTGCCAGCAGCTTAGCGATCCTAGCGGGGGCCTACGAGCAGTACTTC
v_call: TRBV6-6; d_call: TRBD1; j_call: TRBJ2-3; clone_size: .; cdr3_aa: CASSLTGARSQYF; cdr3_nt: TGTGCCAGCAGTCTGACAGGGGCCCGTTCGCAGTATTTT
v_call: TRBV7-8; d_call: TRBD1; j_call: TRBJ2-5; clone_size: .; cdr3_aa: CASSLYRGQAQETQYF; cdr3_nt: TGTGCCAGCAGCTTATACAGGGGACAGGCCCAAGAGACCCAGTACTTC
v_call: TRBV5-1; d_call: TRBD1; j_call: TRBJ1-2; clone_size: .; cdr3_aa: CASSLGDRGHGYTF; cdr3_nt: TGCGCCAGCAGCTTGGGAGACAGGGGGCATGGCTACACCTTC
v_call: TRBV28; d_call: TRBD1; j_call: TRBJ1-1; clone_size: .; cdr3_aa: CASTQGARTEAFF; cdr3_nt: TGTGCCAGTACTCAGGGGGCGCGGACTGAAGCTTTCTTT
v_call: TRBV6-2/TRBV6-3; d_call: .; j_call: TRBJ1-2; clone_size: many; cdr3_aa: CASSYAGGRGYTF; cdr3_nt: TGTGCCAGCAGTTATGCGGGGGGCCGTGGCTACACCTTC
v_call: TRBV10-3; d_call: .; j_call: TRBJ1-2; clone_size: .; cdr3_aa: CAIGAYLGYGYTF; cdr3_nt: TGTGCCATCGGGGCGTACTTGGGCTATGGCTACACCTTC
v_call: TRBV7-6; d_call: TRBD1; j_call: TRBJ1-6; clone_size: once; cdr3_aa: CASSLTGTGDSPLHF; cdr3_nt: TGTGCCAGCAGCTTAACCGGGACAGGGGATTCACCCCTCCACTTT
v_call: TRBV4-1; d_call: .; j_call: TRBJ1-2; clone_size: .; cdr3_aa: CASSQDRNSPYGYTF; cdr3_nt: TGCGCCAGCAGCCAAGATAGGAACAGTCCCTATGGCTACACCTTC